The rows below give T cell receptor beta chains drawn from one sample of a study of blood T cell repertoires in COVID-19. Only in-frame clones appear in the TCRdb table, and some are missing; sequencing was by immunoSEQ multiplex PCR. This sample has some 200,000 clones, with just over 85% found just once. The specimen was peripheral blood. All receptors come from a man at least 80 years old with acute or convalescent COVID-19. Each CDR3 is given with its conserved first and last residue. D genes are given only for firm matches. A row's size may be missing; if present it is once, few, many or a size class.

V gene	J gene	D gene	clone size	CDR3 protein	CDR3 DNA
TRBV6-5	TRBJ1-1	-	-	CASQMNTEAFF	TGTGCCAGCCAGATGAACACTGAAGCTTTCTTT
TRBV20-1	TRBJ2-1	TRBD2	-	CSASSGEGHLEQFF	TGCAGTGCTAGTTCGGGGGAGGGCCATCTTGAGCAGTTCTTC
TRBV5-8	TRBJ1-4	TRBD1	-	CASRLDRGATNEKLFF	TGTGCCAGCAGACTTGACAGGGGCGCAACTAATGAAAAACTGTTTTTT
TRBV2	TRBJ1-3	TRBD1	-	CASGGQGMGNTIYF	TGTGCCAGCGGCGGACAGGGGATGGGAAACACCATATATTTT
TRBV2	TRBJ1-2	TRBD1	-	CASMMTGLPNYGYTF	TGTGCCAGCATGATGACAGGGCTCCCTAACTATGGCTACACCTTC
TRBV11-2	TRBJ1-4	-	-	CASSLIGGQFTNEKLFF	TGTGCCAGCAGCTTAATCGGGGGGCAATTTACTAATGAAAAACTGTTTTTT
TRBV7-9	TRBJ2-5	-	-	CASCSWRGSTIQETQYF	TGTGCCAGCTGTTCCTGGCGGGGCAGTACAATCCAAGAGACCCAGTACTTC
TRBV10-1	TRBJ2-5	TRBD2	-	CASSELTEPAGAQYF	TGCGCCAGCAGTGAACTCACCGAGCCAGCGGGGGCCCAGTACTTC
TRBV29-1	TRBJ2-1	TRBD2	-	CSVEKTSGSFGEQFF	TGCAGCGTAGAGAAGACTAGCGGAAGTTTTGGGGAGCAGTTCTTC
TRBV30	TRBJ2-3	-	-	CAWAAERSTDTQYF	TGTGCCTGGGCCGCGGAGAGGAGCACAGATACGCAGTATTTT
TRBV30	TRBJ1-2	-	-	CAWSVRGGYTF	TGTGCCTGGAGTGTACGAGGAGGCTACACCTTC
TRBV2	TRBJ1-5	-	once	CASSERQNSNQPQHF	TGTGCCAGCAGTGAAAGACAGAATAGCAATCAGCCCCAGCATTTT
TRBV11-2	TRBJ1-4	-	-	CASSLTGGSNEKLFF	TGTGCCAGCAGCTTAACCGGAGGTAGTAATGAAAAACTGTTTTTT
TRBV6-6	TRBJ1-5	-	-	CASSSQPSNQPQHF	TGTGCCAGCAGTTCACAGCCGAGCAATCAGCCCCAGCATTTT
TRBV19	TRBJ1-3	-	-	CASSMRLSSGNTIYF	TGTGCCAGTAGTATGCGACTGAGCTCTGGAAACACCATATATTTT
TRBV21-1	TRBJ2-7	-	once	CASSKVHRRYEQYF	TGTGCCAGCAGCAAAGTGCACAGACGTTACGAGCAGTACTTC
TRBV7-2	TRBJ2-6	TRBD1	-	CASSWTGGSGANVLTF	TGTGCCAGCAGCTGGACAGGGGGCTCTGGGGCCAACGTCCTGACTTTC
TRBV19	TRBJ2-3	TRBD1	-	CASTRTGPSTDTQYF	TGTGCCAGTACCCGGACAGGCCCTAGCACAGATACGCAGTATTTT
TRBV28	TRBJ2-7	-	-	CASRETGTASYEQYF	TGTGCCAGCAGGGAAACCGGGACTGCTTCCTACGAGCAGTACTTC
TRBV2	TRBJ2-1	TRBD2	-	CASSPHLGLAGEQFF	TGTGCCAGCAGCCCTCATTTGGGACTAGCGGGAGAGCAGTTCTTC
TRBV5-1	TRBJ2-7	-	few	CASSLVWESYEQYF	TGCGCCAGCAGCTTGGTTTGGGAGTCCTACGAGCAGTACTTC
TRBV5-1	TRBJ1-1	-	-	CASSQQWGQNTEAFF	TGCGCCAGCAGCCAACAATGGGGGCAGAACACTGAAGCTTTCTTT
TRBV7-2	TRBJ1-1	TRBD1	-	CASRPTGGYTEAFF	TGTGCCAGCAGACCAACAGGGGGCTACACTGAAGCTTTCTTT
TRBV21-1	TRBJ2-2	-	-	CASSKRGSTGDANTGELFF	TGTGCCAGCAGCAAAAGAGGATCTACAGGGGACGCGAACACCGGGGAGCTGTTTTTT
TRBV6-5	TRBJ1-1	-	-	CASSPRGNTEAFF	TGTGCCAGCAGTCCCCGGGGGAACACTGAAGCTTTCTTT
TRBV18	TRBJ2-1	-	-	CASSLLESRAEQFF	TGTGCCAGCTCACTCCTCGAGTCGCGGGCTGAGCAGTTCTTC
TRBV18	TRBJ1-1	-	-	CASSPLSGNTEAFF	TGTGCCAGCTCACCTTTGTCGGGGAACACTGAAGCTTTCTTT